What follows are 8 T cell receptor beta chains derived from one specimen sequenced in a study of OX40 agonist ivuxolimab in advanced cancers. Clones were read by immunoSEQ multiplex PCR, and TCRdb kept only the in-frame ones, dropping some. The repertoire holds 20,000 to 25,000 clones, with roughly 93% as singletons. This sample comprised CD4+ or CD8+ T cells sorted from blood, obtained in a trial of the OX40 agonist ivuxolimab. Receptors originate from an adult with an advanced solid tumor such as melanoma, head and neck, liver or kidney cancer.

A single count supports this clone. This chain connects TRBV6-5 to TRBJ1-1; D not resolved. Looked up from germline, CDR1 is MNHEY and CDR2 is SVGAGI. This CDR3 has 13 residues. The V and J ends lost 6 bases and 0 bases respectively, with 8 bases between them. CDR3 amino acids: CASRRDMNTEAFF. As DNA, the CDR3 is TGTGCCAGCAGGAGAGACATGAACACTGAAGCTTTCTTT.

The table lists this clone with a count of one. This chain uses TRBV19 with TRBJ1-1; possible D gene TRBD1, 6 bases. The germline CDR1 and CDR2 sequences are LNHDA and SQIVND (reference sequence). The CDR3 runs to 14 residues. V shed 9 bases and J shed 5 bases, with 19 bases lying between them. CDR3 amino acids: CASSWGGRGTEAFF. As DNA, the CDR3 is TGTGCCAGCTCCTGGGGGGGGCGCGGGACTGAAGCTTTCTTT.

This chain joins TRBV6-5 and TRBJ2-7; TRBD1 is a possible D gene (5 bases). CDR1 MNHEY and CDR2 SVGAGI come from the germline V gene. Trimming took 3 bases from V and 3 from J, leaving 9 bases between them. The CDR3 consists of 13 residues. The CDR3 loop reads CASSYAGNYEQYF. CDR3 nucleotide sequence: TGTGCCAGCAGTTATGCAGGGAACTACGAGCAGTACTTC.

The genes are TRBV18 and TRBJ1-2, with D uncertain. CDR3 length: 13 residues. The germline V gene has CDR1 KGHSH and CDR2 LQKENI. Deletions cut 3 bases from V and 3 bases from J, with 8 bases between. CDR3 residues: CASSPEADYGYTF. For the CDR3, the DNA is TGTGCCAGCTCACCCGAGGCGGACTATGGCTACACCTTC.

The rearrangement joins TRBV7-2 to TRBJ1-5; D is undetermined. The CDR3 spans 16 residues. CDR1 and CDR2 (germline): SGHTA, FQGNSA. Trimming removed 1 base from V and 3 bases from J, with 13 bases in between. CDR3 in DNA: TGTGCCAGCAGCTTAGAAATCGGTCAGGACAATCAGCCCCAGCATTTT. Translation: CASSLEIGQDNQPQHF.

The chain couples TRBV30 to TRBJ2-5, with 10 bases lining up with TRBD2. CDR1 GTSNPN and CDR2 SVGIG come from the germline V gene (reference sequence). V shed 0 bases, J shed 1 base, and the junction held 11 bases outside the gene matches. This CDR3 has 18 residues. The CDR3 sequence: CAWSVQTSGIGPQETQYF. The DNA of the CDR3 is TGTGCCTGGAGTGTACAAACTAGCGGGATCGGGCCCCAAGAGACCCAGTACTTC.

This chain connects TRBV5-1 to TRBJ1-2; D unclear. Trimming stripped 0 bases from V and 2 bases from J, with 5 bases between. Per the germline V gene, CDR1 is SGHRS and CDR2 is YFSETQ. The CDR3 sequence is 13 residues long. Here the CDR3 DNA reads TGCGCCAGCAGCTTGGCAGAAAACTATGGCTACACCTTC. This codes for CASSLAENYGYTF. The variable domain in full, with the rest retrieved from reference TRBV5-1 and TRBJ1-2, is KAGVTQTPRYLIKTRGQQVTLSCSPISGHRSVSWYQQTPGQGLQFLFEYFSETQRNKGNFPGRFSGRQFSNSRSEMNVSTLELGDSALYLCASSLAENYGYTFGSGTRLTVV.

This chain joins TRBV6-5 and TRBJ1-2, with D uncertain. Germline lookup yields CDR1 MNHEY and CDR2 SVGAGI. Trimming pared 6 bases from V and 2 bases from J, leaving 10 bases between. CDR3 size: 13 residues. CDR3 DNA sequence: TGTGCCAGCAGCTCCGGACGGAACTATGGCTACACCTTC. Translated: CASSSGRNYGYTF.